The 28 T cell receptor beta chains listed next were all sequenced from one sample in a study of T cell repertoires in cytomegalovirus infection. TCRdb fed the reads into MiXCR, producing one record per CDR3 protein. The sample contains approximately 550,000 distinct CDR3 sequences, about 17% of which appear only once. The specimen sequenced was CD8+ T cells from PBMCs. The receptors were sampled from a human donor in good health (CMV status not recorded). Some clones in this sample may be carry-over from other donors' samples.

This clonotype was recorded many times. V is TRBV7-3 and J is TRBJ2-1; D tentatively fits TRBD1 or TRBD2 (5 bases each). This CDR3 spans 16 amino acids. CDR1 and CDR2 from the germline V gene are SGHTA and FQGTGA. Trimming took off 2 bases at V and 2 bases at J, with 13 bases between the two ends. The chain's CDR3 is CASSLGTGGTYNEQFF. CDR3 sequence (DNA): TGTGCCAGCAGCTTAGGGACGGGTGGAACCTACAATGAGCAGTTCTTC.

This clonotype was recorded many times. Here the CDR3 reads CASSLAVTANTEAFF. DNA of the CDR3: TGTGCCAGCAGCTTAGCAGTGACCGCGAACACTGAAGCTTTCTTT. The chain recombines TRBV7-9 with TRBJ1-1; D is ambiguous. This CDR3 spans 15 amino acids. With 0 bases removed from V and 1 base from J, the gap between germline ends came to 9 bases. The germline CDR1 and CDR2 sequences are SEHNR and FQNEAQ (reference sequence).

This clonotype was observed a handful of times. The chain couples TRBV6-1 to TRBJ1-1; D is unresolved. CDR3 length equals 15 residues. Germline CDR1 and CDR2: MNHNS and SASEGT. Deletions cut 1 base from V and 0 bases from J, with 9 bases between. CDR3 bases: TGTGCCAGCAGTGAAGTAGGGATCATGAACACTGAAGCTTTCTTT. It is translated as CASSEVGIMNTEAFF.

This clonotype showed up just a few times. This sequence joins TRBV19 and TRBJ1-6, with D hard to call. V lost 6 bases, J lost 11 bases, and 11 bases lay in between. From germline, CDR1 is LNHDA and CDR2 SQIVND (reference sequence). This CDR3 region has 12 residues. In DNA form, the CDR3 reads TGTGCCAGTAGGGAGAGTAGAACACCCCTCCACTTT. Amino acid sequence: CASRESRTPLHF.

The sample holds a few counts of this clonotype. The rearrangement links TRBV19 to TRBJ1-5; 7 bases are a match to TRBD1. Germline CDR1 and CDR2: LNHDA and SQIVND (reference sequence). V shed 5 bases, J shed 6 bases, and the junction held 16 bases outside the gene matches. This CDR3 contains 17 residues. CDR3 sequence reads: CASSPIGQGVVIQPQHF. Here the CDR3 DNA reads TGTGCCAGTAGTCCCATTGGTCAGGGGGTGGTTATTCAGCCCCAGCATTTT.

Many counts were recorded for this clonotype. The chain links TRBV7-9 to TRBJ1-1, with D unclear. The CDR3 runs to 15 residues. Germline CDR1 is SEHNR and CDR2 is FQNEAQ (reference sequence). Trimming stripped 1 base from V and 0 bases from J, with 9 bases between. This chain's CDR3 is CASSLVVSLNTEAFF. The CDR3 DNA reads TGTGCCAGCAGCTTAGTTGTCAGCTTGAACACTGAAGCTTTCTTT. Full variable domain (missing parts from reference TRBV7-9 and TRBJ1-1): DTGVSQNPRHKITKRGQNVTFRCDPISEHNRLYWYRQTLGQGPEFLTYFQNEAQLEKSRLLSDRFSAERPKGSFSTLEIQRTEQGDSAMYLCASSLVVSLNTEAFFGQGTRLTVV.

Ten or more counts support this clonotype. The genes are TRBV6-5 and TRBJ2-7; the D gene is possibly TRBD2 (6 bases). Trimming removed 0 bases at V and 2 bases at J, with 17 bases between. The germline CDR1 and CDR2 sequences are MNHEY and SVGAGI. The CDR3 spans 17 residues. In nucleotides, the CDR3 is TGTGCCAGCAGTTACTCGCTTGGAGGGGAAGAGGCCTACGAGCAGTACTTC. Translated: CASSYSLGGEEAYEQYF.

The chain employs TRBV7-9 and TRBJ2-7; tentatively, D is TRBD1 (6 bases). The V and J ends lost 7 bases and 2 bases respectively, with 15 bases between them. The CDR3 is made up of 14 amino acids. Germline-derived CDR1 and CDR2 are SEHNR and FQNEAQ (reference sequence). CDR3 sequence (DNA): TGTGCCAGCACCTCTGGGGGCCAAACCTACGAGCAGTACTTC. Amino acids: CASTSGGQTYEQYF.

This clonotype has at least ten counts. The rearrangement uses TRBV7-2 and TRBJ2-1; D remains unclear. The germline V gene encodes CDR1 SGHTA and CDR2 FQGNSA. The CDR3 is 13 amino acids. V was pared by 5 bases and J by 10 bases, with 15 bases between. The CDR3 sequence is CASSVILGREQFF. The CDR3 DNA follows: TGTGCCAGCAGCGTCATTTTGGGAAGGGAGCAGTTCTTC.

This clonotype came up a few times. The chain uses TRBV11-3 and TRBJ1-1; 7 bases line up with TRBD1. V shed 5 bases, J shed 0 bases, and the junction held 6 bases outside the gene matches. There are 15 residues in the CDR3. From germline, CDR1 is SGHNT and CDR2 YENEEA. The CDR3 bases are TGTGCCAGCAGCCAAGGGGGCAGCCTGAACACTGAAGCTTTCTTT. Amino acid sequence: CASSQGGSLNTEAFF.

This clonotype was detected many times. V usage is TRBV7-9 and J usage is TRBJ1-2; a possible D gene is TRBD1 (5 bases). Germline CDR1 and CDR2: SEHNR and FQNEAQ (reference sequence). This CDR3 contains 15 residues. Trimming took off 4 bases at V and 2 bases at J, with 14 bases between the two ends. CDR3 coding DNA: TGTGCCAGCAGCTCCCCCCGGGGGTGGAACTATGGCTACACCTTC. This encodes CASSSPRGWNYGYTF.

DNA for the CDR3: TGTGCCAGCAGTTTTCGGGCATTAGGTGAAAAACTGTTTTTT. Amino acids: CASSFRALGEKLFF. J is TRBJ1-4 and V is TRBV12-3 or TRBV12-4; D unclear. This CDR3 is 14 amino acids long. V shed 3 bases and J shed 7 bases, with 12 bases lying between them.

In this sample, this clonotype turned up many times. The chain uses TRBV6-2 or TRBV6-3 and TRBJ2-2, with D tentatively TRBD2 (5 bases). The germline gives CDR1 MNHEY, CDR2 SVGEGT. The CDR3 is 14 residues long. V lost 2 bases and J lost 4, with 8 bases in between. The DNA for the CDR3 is TGTGCCAGCAGTTACGCTAGCCGCACCGGGGAGCTGTTTTTT. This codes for CASSYASRTGELFF.

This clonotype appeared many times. DNA of the CDR3: TGTGCCACCAGTGATTTGCACGAGACCCAGTACTTC. Protein sequence: CATSDLHETQYF. The rearrangement uses TRBV24-1 and TRBJ2-5; D remains ambiguous. The CDR3 is 12 residues long. The germline CDR1 and CDR2 sequences are KGHDR and SFDVKD. V was clipped by 0 bases and J by 5 bases, with 3 bases between them.

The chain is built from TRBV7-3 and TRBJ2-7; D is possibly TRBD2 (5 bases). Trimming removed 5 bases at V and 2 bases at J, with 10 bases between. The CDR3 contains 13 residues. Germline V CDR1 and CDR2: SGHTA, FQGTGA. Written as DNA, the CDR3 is TGTGCCAGCAGCGTAGAGGGAGCCTACGAGCAGTACTTC. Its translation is CASSVEGAYEQYF.

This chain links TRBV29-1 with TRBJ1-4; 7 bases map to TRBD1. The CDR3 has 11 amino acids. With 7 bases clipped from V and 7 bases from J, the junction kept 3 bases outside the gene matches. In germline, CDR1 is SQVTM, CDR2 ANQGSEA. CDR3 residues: CSAYRGEKLFF. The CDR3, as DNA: TGCAGCGCCTACAGGGGTGAAAAACTGTTTTTT.

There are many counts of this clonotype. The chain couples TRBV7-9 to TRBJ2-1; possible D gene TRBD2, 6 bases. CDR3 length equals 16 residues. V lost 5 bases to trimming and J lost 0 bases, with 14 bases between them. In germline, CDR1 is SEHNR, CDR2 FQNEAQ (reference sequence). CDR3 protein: CASSPEAGSSYNEQFF. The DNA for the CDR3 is TGTGCCAGCAGCCCCGAGGCGGGGAGCTCCTACAATGAGCAGTTCTTC.

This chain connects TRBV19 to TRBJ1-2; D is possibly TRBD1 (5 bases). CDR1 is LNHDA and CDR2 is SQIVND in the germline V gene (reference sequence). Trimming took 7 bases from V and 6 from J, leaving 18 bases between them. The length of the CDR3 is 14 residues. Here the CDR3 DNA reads TGTGCCAGTAAGCCAGGGCTATCCGCGGATGGCTACACCTTC. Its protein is CASKPGLSADGYTF. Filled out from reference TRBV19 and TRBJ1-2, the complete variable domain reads DGGITQSPKYLFRKEGQNVTLSCEQNLNHDAMYWYRQDPGQGLRLIYYSQIVNDFQKGDIAEGYSVSREKKESFPLTVTSAQKNPTAFYLCASKPGLSADGYTFGSGTRLTVV.

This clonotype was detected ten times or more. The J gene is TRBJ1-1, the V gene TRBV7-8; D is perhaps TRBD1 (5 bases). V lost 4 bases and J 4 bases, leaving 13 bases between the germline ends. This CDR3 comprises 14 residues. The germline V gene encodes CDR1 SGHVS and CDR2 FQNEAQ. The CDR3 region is CASSYSGPGTEAFF. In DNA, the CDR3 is TGTGCCAGCAGCTACTCAGGGCCGGGCACTGAAGCTTTCTTT.

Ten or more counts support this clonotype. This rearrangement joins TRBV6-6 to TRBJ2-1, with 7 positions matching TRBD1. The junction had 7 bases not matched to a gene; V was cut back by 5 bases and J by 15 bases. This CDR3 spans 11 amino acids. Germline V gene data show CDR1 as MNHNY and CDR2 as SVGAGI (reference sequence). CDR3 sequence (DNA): TGTGCCAGCAGTCAGACAGGGATTCCGTTCTTC. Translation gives CASSQTGIPFF.

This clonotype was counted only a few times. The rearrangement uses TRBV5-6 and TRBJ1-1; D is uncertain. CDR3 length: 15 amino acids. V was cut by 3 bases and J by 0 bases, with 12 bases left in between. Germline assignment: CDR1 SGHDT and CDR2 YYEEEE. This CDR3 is CASSWNGEMNTEAFF. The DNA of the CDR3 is TGTGCCAGCAGCTGGAACGGAGAAATGAACACTGAAGCTTTCTTT. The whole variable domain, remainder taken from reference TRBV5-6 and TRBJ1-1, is DAGVTQSPTHLIKTRGQQVTLRCSPKSGHDTVSWYQQALGQGPQFIFQYYEEEERQRGNFPDRFSGHQFPNYSSELNVNALLLGDSALYLCASSWNGEMNTEAFFGQGTRLTVV.

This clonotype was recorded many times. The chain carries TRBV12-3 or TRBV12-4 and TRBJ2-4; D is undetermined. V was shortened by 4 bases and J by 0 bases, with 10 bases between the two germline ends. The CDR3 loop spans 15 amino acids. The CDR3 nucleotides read TGTGCCAGCAGTTCCTCAAATTTAGCCAAAAACATTCAGTACTTC. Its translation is CASSSSNLAKNIQYF.

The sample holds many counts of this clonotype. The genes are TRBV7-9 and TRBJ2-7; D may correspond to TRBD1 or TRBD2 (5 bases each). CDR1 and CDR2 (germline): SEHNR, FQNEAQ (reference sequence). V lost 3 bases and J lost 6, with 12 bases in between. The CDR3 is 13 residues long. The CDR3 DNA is TGTGCCAGCAGCTTGGGTCAGGGACGCGAGCAGTACTTC. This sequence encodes CASSLGQGREQYF.

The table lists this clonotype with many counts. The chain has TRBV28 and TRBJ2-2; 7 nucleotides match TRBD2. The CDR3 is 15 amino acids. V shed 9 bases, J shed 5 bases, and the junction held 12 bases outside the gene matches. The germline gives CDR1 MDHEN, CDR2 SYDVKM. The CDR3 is CASSSGVRGTGELFF. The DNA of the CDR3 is TGTGCCAGTTCGAGCGGGGTGAGGGGTACCGGGGAGCTGTTTTTT.

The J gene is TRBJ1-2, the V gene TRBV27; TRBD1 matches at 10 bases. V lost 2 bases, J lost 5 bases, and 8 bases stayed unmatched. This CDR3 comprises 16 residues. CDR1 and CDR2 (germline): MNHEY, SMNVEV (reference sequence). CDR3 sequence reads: CASSLTRDRGRYGYTF. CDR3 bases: TGTGCCAGCAGTTTAACCCGGGACAGGGGTCGGTATGGCTACACCTTC.

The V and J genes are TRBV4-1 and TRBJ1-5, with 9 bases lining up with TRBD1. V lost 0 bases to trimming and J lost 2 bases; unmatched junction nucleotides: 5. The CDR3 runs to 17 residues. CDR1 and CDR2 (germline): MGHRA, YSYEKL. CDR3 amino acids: CASSQDRDREGNQPQHF. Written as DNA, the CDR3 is TGCGCCAGCAGCCAAGATCGGGACAGGGAGGGCAATCAGCCCCAGCATTTT.

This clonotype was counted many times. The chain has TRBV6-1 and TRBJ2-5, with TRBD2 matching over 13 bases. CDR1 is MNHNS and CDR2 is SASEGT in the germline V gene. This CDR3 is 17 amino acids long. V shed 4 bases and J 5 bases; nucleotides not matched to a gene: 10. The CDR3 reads CASSGPGLAGLAETQYF. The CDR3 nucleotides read TGTGCCAGCAGTGGCCCGGGACTAGCGGGGTTAGCGGAGACCCAGTACTTC.

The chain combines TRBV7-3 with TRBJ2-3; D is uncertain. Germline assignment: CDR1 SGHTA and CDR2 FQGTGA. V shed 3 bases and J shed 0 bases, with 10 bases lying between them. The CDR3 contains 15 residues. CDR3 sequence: CASSFTPFSTDTQYF. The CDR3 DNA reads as TGTGCCAGCAGCTTCACTCCCTTTAGCACAGATACGCAGTATTTT.